Each of the 13 T cell receptor beta chains below was sequenced from the same sample in a study of multiple sclerosis patients with progressive multifocal leukoencephalopathy. This table comes from immunoSEQ multiplex PCR, and its TCRdb copy is limited to in-frame clones, with some not included. The sample holds 25,000 to 35,000 clones, roughly 87% seen once. Time point described: time of PML onset. Material: PBMCs, obtained from a patient treated with natalizumab. Source of these receptors: a human donor with progressive multifocal leukoencephalopathy.

The chain links TRBV25-1 to TRBJ2-4, with D hard to call. Germline values: CDR1 MGHDK, CDR2 SYGVNS. V was cut by 1 base and J by 11 bases, with 12 bases left in between. The CDR3 runs 13 residues. CDR3 nucleotide sequence: TGTGCCAGCAGTGAATCGGGCGGTGTGCTTCAGTACTTC. Amino acid sequence: CASSESGGVLQYF.

This chain uses TRBV11-3 with TRBJ2-1; D ambiguous. Germline assignment: CDR1 SGHNT and CDR2 YENEEA. The CDR3 has 12 residues. V lost 2 bases to trimming and J lost 8 bases, with 7 bases between them. CDR3 bases: TGTGCCAGCAGCTTATTTCAGGATGAGCAGTTCTTC. Translation: CASSLFQDEQFF. Variable domain in full (rest from reference TRBV11-3 and TRBJ2-1): EAGVVQSPRYKIIEKKQPVAFWCNPISGHNTLYWYLQNLGQGPELLIRYENEEAVDDSQLPKDRFSAERLKGVDSTLKIQPAELGDSAVYLCASSLFQDEQFFGPGTRLTVL.

The V gene is TRBV27, the J gene TRBJ1-6, with D possibly being TRBD1 (6 bases). Germline CDR1 reads MNHEY; CDR2 reads SMNVEV (reference sequence). Trimming took off 6 bases at V and 4 bases at J, with 13 bases between the two ends. The CDR3 sequence is 15 residues long. The CDR3 here is CASRRTDAYNSPLHF. The CDR3, as DNA: TGTGCCAGCAGGAGGACAGACGCTTATAATTCACCCCTCCACTTT.

The V and J genes are TRBV28 and TRBJ1-2; maybe TRBD1 (6 bases). Trimming pared 8 bases from V and 11 bases from J, leaving 24 bases between. The CDR3 extends over 14 amino acids. From germline, CDR1 is MDHEN and CDR2 SYDVKM. The DNA of the CDR3 is TGTGCCAGCTTCCTCTTGGGGGCAGTTATGTCGTACACCTTC. Translated: CASFLLGAVMSYTF.

This chain links TRBV5-1 with TRBJ2-7, with TRBD2 matching over 9 bases. The CDR3 has 14 amino acids. CDR1 and CDR2 (germline): SGHRS, YFSETQ. V lost 4 bases and J lost 2; bases outside the gene matches: 4. In DNA form, the CDR3 reads TGCGCCAGCAGCCTTGCTAGCGGGACCTACGAGCAGTACTTC. Amino acids: CASSLASGTYEQYF.

The chain uses TRBV7-9 and TRBJ2-2, with no clear D. V was clipped by 3 bases and J by 5 bases, with 16 bases between them. The CDR3 totals 16 residues. Germline V CDR1 and CDR2: SEHNR, FQNEAQ (reference sequence). CDR3 in DNA: TGTGCCAGCAGCTTCCCCGCGAGTGGCACGACCGGGGAGCTGTTTTTT. This translates into CASSFPASGTTGELFF.

The chain combines TRBV27 with TRBJ1-2, with 11 bases that match TRBD1. The V gene's germline CDR1 is MNHEY and CDR2 SMNVEV (reference sequence). V gave up 1 base and J gave up 8 bases; unmatched junction bases: 12. This CDR3 comprises 17 residues. CDR3: CASSLLGTGGVTGGYTF. DNA of the CDR3: TGTGCCAGCAGTTTATTGGGGACAGGGGGAGTGACGGGAGGCTACACCTTC.

The genes are TRBV2 and TRBJ2-2; D gene ambiguous. The CDR3 is 14 residues long. Germline V CDR1 and CDR2: SNHLY, FYNNEI. V gave up 4 bases and J gave up 5 bases, with 11 bases separating them. The CDR3 here is CASSAAGRTGELFF. Written as DNA, the CDR3 is TGTGCCAGCAGTGCTGCAGGAAGGACCGGGGAGCTGTTTTTT.

The V call is TRBV9, the J call TRBJ2-1; 8 nucleotides agree with TRBD2. The germline CDR1 and CDR2 sequences are SGDLS and YYNGEE. This CDR3 has 16 amino acids. J gave up 4 bases and V 4 bases, and 10 bases lay outside the gene matches. CDR3 nucleotides: TGTGCCAGCAGCACCCCCGGGCGGGAGGAGTACAATGAGCAGTTCTTC. Translating it yields CASSTPGREEYNEQFF. Full variable domain (remainder filled in from reference TRBV9 and TRBJ2-1): DSGVTQTPKHLITATGQRVTLRCSPRSGDLSVYWYQQSLDQGLQFLIQYYNGEERAKGNILERFSAQQFPDLHSELNLSSLELGDSALYFCASSTPGREEYNEQFFGPGTRLTVL.

V is TRBV7-2 and J is TRBJ2-7; 7 bases agree with TRBD1. V was pared by 3 bases and J by 4 bases, with 12 bases of the junction left unmatched. Looked up from germline, CDR1 is SGHTA and CDR2 is FQGNSA. The CDR3 has 16 amino acids. The CDR3 DNA reads TGTGCCAGCAGCTTGATCCCGGGACAGAATAAATACGAGCAGTACTTC. Translated: CASSLIPGQNKYEQYF.

This clone was counted a few times. The sample holds other DNA sequences that translate to the same CDR3. The chain combines TRBV18 with TRBJ2-2; 7 positions agree with TRBD2. V lost 3 bases, J lost 5 bases, and 12 bases stayed unmatched. The CDR3 runs 17 residues. CDR1 is KGHSH, CDR2 LQKENI, per germline. In DNA form, the CDR3 reads TGTGCCAGCTCACCTCCCCTAGCGGAGGGGCTGACCGGGGAGCTGTTTTTT. Translated, it gives CASSPPLAEGLTGELFF. Combining the CDR3 with reference TRBV18 and TRBJ2-2 gives the whole variable domain NAGVMQNPRHLVRRRGQEARLRCSPMKGHSHVYWYRQLPEEGLKFMVYLQKENIIDESGMPKERFSAEFPKEGPSILRIQQVVRGDSAAYFCASSPPLAEGLTGELFFGEGSRLTVL.

The chain carries TRBV18 and TRBJ2-3, with D possibly TRBD1 on 6 matching bases. The CDR3 sequence is 13 residues long. The germline V gene has CDR1 KGHSH and CDR2 LQKENI. Trimming took off 4 bases at V and 6 bases at J, with 11 bases between the two ends. In nucleotides, the CDR3 is TGTGCCAGCTCACTACACAGGGATGATACGCAGTATTTT. This gives the protein CASSLHRDDTQYF.

To note about this clone: The identical CDR3 is also encoded by other nucleotide sequences in the sample. The chain links TRBV5-4 to TRBJ1-2; D uncertain. The CDR3 length is 13 residues. The germline CDR1 and CDR2 sequences are SGHNT and YYREEE (reference sequence). V dropped 0 bases and J dropped 3 bases, with 6 bases sitting between them. The CDR3 bases are TGTGCCAGCAGCTTGGATAGGGACTATGGCTACACCTTC. Translated, it gives CASSLDRDYGYTF.